The 29 T cell receptor beta chains below all came from one sample that was sequenced in a study of T cell responses to AZD1222 COVID-19 vaccine. TCRdb's table, derived via immunoSEQ multiplex PCR, lists solely in-frame clones and lacks some. This table has 110,000 or so clones, more than 75% appearing once. Sequencing was performed on peripheral blood, taken 28 days after the second AZD1222 dose. The receptors derive from an adult who received the AZD1222 COVID-19 vaccine.

The chain uses TRBV10-3 and TRBJ1-5; D gene uncertain. Germline values: CDR1 ENHRY, CDR2 SYGVKD. The V end was cut by 0 bases, the J end by 2 bases, with 14 bases between. This CDR3 is built from 17 residues. CDR3 protein: CAISESSGVLGNQPQHF. CDR3 DNA: TGTGCCATCAGTGAGTCCAGCGGGGTTTTGGGCAATCAGCCCCAGCATTTT.

V usage is TRBV6-5 and J usage is TRBJ2-5, with 10 bases aligning to TRBD1. The V segment lost 2 bases and the J segment 5 bases; nucleotides outside the gene matches: 8. Germline V gene lookup returns CDR1 MNHEY and CDR2 SVGAGI. CDR3 length: 16 amino acids. The CDR3, as DNA: TGTGCCAGCAGTTACGGGACAGGGGCCATTTGGGAGACCCAGTACTTC. Protein sequence: CASSYGTGAIWETQYF.

This CDR3 reads CASSLGQGLYEQYF. Here the CDR3 DNA reads TGTGCCAGCAGTTTAGGCCAGGGACTATACGAGCAGTACTTC. The chain links TRBV28 to TRBJ2-7; 7 nucleotides align to TRBD2. Germline trimming cut 2 bases from V and 4 bases from J; bases unmatched to any gene: 5. The CDR3 has 14 amino acids. Germline lookup yields CDR1 MDHEN and CDR2 SYDVKM.

The chain has TRBV19 and TRBJ1-1, with a possible D match to TRBD1 (6 bases). Germline V gene sequence: CDR1 LNHDA, CDR2 SQIVND (reference sequence). The CDR3 runs to 15 residues. Trimming shortened V by 6 bases and J by 1 base, and 15 bases separated the two germline ends. In DNA, the CDR3 is TGTGCCAGTAGGACTGGGGGCGGGAAGAACACTGAAGCTTTCTTT. Translation gives CASRTGGGKNTEAFF.

The gene calls are TRBV5-1 and TRBJ1-4, with D hard to call. Trimming shortened V by 4 bases and J by 4 bases, and 11 bases separated the two germline ends. CDR1 and CDR2 from the germline V gene are SGHRS and YFSETQ. CDR3 length: 14 residues. CDR3 region: CASSDPGVNEKLFF. CDR3 DNA sequence: TGCGCCAGCAGCGATCCCGGAGTTAATGAAAAACTGTTTTTT.

The DNA for the CDR3 is TGTGCCAGCAGCGAGTCTAGACTAGCTGGGTCCTACAATGAGCAGTTCTTC. It codes for CASSESRLAGSYNEQFF. The rearrangement uses TRBV9 and TRBJ2-1; TRBD2 aligns across 7 bases. The ends lost 3 bases at V and 1 base at J; junction bases unmatched: 10. The CDR3 has 17 residues. CDR1 is SGDLS, CDR2 YYNGEE, per germline. Full variable domain (outside the CDR3, taken from reference TRBV9 and TRBJ2-1): DSGVTQTPKHLITATGQRVTLRCSPRSGDLSVYWYQQSLDQGLQFLIQYYNGEERAKGNILERFSAQQFPDLHSELNLSSLELGDSALYFCASSESRLAGSYNEQFFGPGTRLTVL.

The chain has TRBV19 and TRBJ1-3, with D uncertain. Germline CDR1 LNHDA, CDR2 SQIVND (reference sequence). The CDR3 is 12 residues long. V lost 3 bases, J lost 9 bases, and 9 bases lay in between. CDR3 bases: TGTGCCAGTAGTATGGGGTCGCGCACCATATATTTT. Encoded protein: CASSMGSRTIYF.

The chain combines TRBV6-2 or TRBV6-3 with TRBJ1-3; no clear D gene. Germline lookup yields CDR1 MNHEY and CDR2 SVGEGT. The CDR3 extends over 12 amino acids. With 5 bases removed from V and 4 bases from J, the gap between germline ends came to 6 bases. CDR3 amino acids: CASSHTGNTIYF. The CDR3 DNA reads TGTGCCAGCAGTCACACAGGAAACACCATATATTTT.

The genes are TRBV27 and TRBJ1-1, with TRBD1 as a possible D gene (5 bases). The CDR3 runs 13 residues. Germline values: CDR1 MNHEY, CDR2 SMNVEV (reference sequence). Trimming took off 7 bases at V and 5 bases at J, with 14 bases between the two ends. The CDR3 sequence is CASIKGAGTEAFF. DNA of the CDR3: TGTGCCAGCATCAAAGGGGCTGGGACTGAAGCTTTCTTT.

The chain is built from TRBV7-2 and TRBJ1-2; TRBD1 might be the D (5 bases). This CDR3 is built from 12 residues. Germline-derived CDR1 and CDR2 are SGHTA and FQGNSA. V shed 1 base and J shed 9 bases, with 9 bases lying between them. In DNA, the CDR3 is TGTGCCAGCAGCTTAGTTGCAGGGCGCTACACCTTC. Protein: CASSLVAGRYTF.

The chain is built from TRBV12-3 or TRBV12-4 and TRBJ1-2; tentative D call: TRBD1 (5 bases). V gave up 6 bases and J gave up 7 bases, with 15 bases separating them. The CDR3 extends over 13 amino acids. DNA of the CDR3: TGTGCCAGCAGCCCCTGGGGGGAGAGTGGCTACACCTTC. Its protein is CASSPWGESGYTF.

The rearrangement links TRBV5-4 to TRBJ2-1, with TRBD2 as a possible D gene (5 bases). The length of the CDR3 is 14 residues. In germline, CDR1 is SGHNT, CDR2 YYREEE (reference sequence). V lost 0 bases, J lost 4 bases, and 8 bases lay in between. The CDR3 DNA is TGTGCCAGCAGCTTGGGGTGGAGGTACAATGAGCAGTTCTTC. This gives the protein CASSLGWRYNEQFF.

The rearrangement uses TRBV9 and TRBJ1-2, with a weak D call TRBD1 (5 bases). Deletions cut 3 bases from V and 6 bases from J, with 18 bases between. The CDR3 runs 15 residues. Germline values: CDR1 SGDLS, CDR2 YYNGEE. In nucleotides, the CDR3 is TGTGCCAGCAGCGCCGCCCCCGGGGGGTTGGATGGCTACACCTTC. Protein product: CASSAAPGGLDGYTF.

The CDR3 is CAWRGDRGHGGYTF. The CDR3 nucleotides are TGTGCCTGGAGGGGGGACAGGGGGCACGGTGGCTACACCTTC. J is TRBJ1-2 and V is TRBV30; 12 bases line up with TRBD1. Germline trimming cut 3 bases from V and 7 bases from J; bases unmatched to any gene: 6. The germline V gene encodes CDR1 GTSNPN and CDR2 SVGIG (reference sequence). The CDR3 length is 14 residues. Full variable domain (rest looked up from reference TRBV30 and TRBJ1-2): SQTIHQWPATLVQPVGSPLSLECTVEGTSNPNLYWYRQAAGRGLQLLFYSVGIGQISSEVPQNLSASRPQDRQFILSSKKLLLSDSGFYLCAWRGDRGHGGYTFGSGTRLTVV.

In this sample, this clone turned up a few times. V and J are TRBV12-3 or TRBV12-4 and TRBJ2-5, with D possibly matching TRBD2 (6 bases). This CDR3 contains 12 residues. Trimming shortened V by 5 bases and J by 6 bases, and 10 bases separated the two germline ends. As DNA, the CDR3 is TGTGCCAGCAGTCGGGACTGGAAGACCCAGTACTTC. Its protein product is CASSRDWKTQYF.

This sequence joins TRBV24-1 and TRBJ1-2; 8 bases are a match to TRBD1. Trimming at V came to 2 bases and at J to 8 bases, leaving 3 bases not matched to a gene. In germline, CDR1 is KGHDR, CDR2 SFDVKD. This CDR3 is 13 amino acids long. CDR3 in amino acids: CATSDWTGSGYTF. The CDR3 DNA reads TGTGCCACCAGTGATTGGACAGGGAGCGGCTACACCTTC.

V usage is TRBV6-4 and J usage is TRBJ1-1; the D is unclear. The CDR3 is 14 residues long. V was cut by 0 bases and J by 2 bases, with 7 bases left in between. Germline CDR1 MRHNA, CDR2 SNTAGT. CDR3 sequence reads: CASSDSGRNTEAFF. In DNA, the CDR3 is TGTGCCAGCAGTGACTCCGGCAGAAACACTGAAGCTTTCTTT.

V usage is TRBV11-1 and J usage is TRBJ1-1; D call uncertain. Trimming left V 3 bases short and J 0 bases short, with 8 bases between. The CDR3 length is 14 residues. CDR1 is SGHAT, CDR2 FQDESV, per germline (reference sequence). The CDR3 is CASSFFGLNTEAFF. The CDR3 bases are TGTGCCAGCAGCTTTTTCGGGCTGAACACTGAAGCTTTCTTT.

V and J are TRBV4-3 and TRBJ1-1; no clear D gene. V was cut by 1 base and J by 2 bases, with 14 bases left in between. Germline values: CDR1 LGHNA, CDR2 YSLEER. This CDR3 region has 16 residues. DNA for the CDR3: TGCGCCAGCAGCCAAGTATGGGGTGGGGTAAACACTGAAGCTTTCTTT. Translated, it gives CASSQVWGGVNTEAFF.

The V gene is TRBV18, the J gene TRBJ1-6; the D gene is possibly TRBD1 (5 bases). The length of the CDR3 is 14 residues. CDR1 and CDR2 (germline): KGHSH, LQKENI. V shed 3 bases and J shed 8 bases, with 11 bases lying between them. CDR3 residues: CASSPLGEHSPLHF. CDR3 DNA sequence: TGTGCCAGCTCACCGTTGGGGGAGCATTCACCCCTCCACTTT.

This clone was recorded only once. The gene calls are TRBV6-5 and TRBJ2-1; the D gene is possibly TRBD2 (6 bases). V lost 7 bases to trimming and J lost 0 bases, with 10 bases between them. CDR1 is MNHEY, CDR2 SVGAGI, per germline. The CDR3 runs 14 residues. The CDR3 bases are TGTGCCAGCATTGCGGGGATCTCCTACAATGAGCAGTTCTTC. Its translation is CASIAGISYNEQFF.

CDR3 residues: CAWRGEGQGYNEQFF. As DNA, the CDR3 is TGTGCCTGGAGGGGGGAGGGACAGGGGTACAATGAGCAGTTCTTC. The chain links TRBV30 to TRBJ2-1; 10 positions match TRBD1. The V gene's germline CDR1 is GTSNPN and CDR2 SVGIG (reference sequence). There are 15 residues in the CDR3. V was clipped by 3 bases and J by 4 bases; unmatched bases: 6. The full variable domain, in which reference TRBV30 and TRBJ2-1 provide the parts outside the CDR3, is SQTIHQWPATLVQPVGSPLSLECTVEGTSNPNLYWYRQAAGRGLQLLFYSVGIGQISSEVPQNLSASRPQDRQFILSSKKLLLSDSGFYLCAWRGEGQGYNEQFFGPGTRLTVL.

The CDR3 reads CASSLGGALGYGYTF. As DNA, the CDR3 is TGTGCCAGCAGCTTGGGGGGGGCGCTCGGCTATGGCTACACCTTC. The chain uses TRBV5-8 and TRBJ1-2, with D possibly matching TRBD1 (6 bases). Germline V gene sequence: CDR1 SGHTS, CDR2 YDEGEE. The CDR3 sequence is 15 residues long. Trimming took 0 bases from V and 4 from J, leaving 13 bases between them.

The V and J genes are TRBV27 and TRBJ2-2; 8 nucleotides match TRBD2. J lost 4 bases, V lost 3 bases, and 1 base had no gene match. Germline V gene lookup returns CDR1 MNHEY and CDR2 SMNVEV (reference sequence). This CDR3 is 14 amino acids long. CDR3 DNA sequence: TGTGCCAGCAGTTTTCGGGGGGGCACCGGGGAGCTGTTTTTT. Translating gives CASSFRGGTGELFF.

This chain joins TRBV20-1 and TRBJ2-7; D unresolved. The CDR3 has 11 residues. Per the germline V gene, CDR1 is DFQATT and CDR2 is SNEGSKA (reference sequence). Trimming stripped 3 bases from V and 2 bases from J, with 5 bases between. CDR3 protein: CSASPTYEQYF. In nucleotides, the CDR3 is TGCAGTGCTAGTCCCACCTACGAGCAGTACTTC.

The chain combines TRBV19 with TRBJ2-5; possibly TRBD1 for D (7 bases). The V end lost 8 bases, the J end lost 4 bases, and 23 bases lay between the germline ends. Looked up from germline, CDR1 is LNHDA and CDR2 is SQIVND (reference sequence). This CDR3 region has 16 residues. The CDR3 region is CASHEGGQGGGETQYF. The CDR3 nucleotides are TGTGCCAGTCACGAAGGGGGGCAGGGGGGAGGAGAGACCCAGTACTTC.

This clone has just a few counts. This sequence joins TRBV19 and TRBJ2-7; TRBD1 agrees at 8 bases. The V and J ends lost 2 bases and 7 bases, in that order; junction bases with no gene match: 10. The CDR3 spans 15 residues. From germline, CDR1 is LNHDA and CDR2 SQIVND (reference sequence). The CDR3 DNA is TGTGCCAGTAGTATACCCGACAGGGGTTCAGAGGAGCAGTACTTC. Amino acid sequence: CASSIPDRGSEEQYF. Looking up the rest from reference TRBV19 and TRBJ2-7 gives the full variable domain: DGGITQSPKYLFRKEGQNVTLSCEQNLNHDAMYWYRQDPGQGLRLIYYSQIVNDFQKGDIAEGYSVSREKKESFPLTVTSAQKNPTAFYLCASSIPDRGSEEQYFGPGTRLTVT.

The CDR3 bases are TGTGCCAGCTCACCACCAGGGACAGGCAATCAGCCCCAGCATTTT. Translating it yields CASSPPGTGNQPQHF. The chain carries TRBV18 and TRBJ1-5; 7 bases line up with TRBD1. Germline V lookup: CDR1 KGHSH, CDR2 LQKENI. After removal of 0 bases from V and 2 bases from J, the junction contained 1 base not matched to a gene. The CDR3 length is 15 residues.

The gene calls are TRBV18 and TRBJ2-3; 9 bases match TRBD2. This CDR3 spans 14 amino acids. V lost 8 bases to trimming and J lost 6 bases; unmatched junction nucleotides: 9. Germline CDR1 KGHSH, CDR2 LQKENI. CDR3 nucleotide sequence: TGTGCCAGCCGACTAGCGGCTACAATTGATACGCAGTATTTT. It specifies CASRLAATIDTQYF.